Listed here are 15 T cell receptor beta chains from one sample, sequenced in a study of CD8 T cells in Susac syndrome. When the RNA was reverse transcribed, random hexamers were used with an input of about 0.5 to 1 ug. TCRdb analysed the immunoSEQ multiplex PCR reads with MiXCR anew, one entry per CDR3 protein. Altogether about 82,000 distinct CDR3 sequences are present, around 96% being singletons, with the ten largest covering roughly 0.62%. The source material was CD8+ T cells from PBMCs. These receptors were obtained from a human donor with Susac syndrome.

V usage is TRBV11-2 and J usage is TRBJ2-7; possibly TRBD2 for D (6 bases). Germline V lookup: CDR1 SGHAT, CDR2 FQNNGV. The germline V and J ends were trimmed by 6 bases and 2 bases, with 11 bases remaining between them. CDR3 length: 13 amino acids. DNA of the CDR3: TGTGCCAGCAGGGAGGGGAGGCCCTACGAGCAGTACTTC. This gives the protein CASREGRPYEQYF.

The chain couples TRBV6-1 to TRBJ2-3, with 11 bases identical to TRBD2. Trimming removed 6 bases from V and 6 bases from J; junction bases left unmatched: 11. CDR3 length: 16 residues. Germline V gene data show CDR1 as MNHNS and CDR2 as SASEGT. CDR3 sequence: CASSHLSGGGRDTQYF. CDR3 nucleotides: TGTGCCAGCAGCCACCTTAGCGGGGGGGGCCGCGATACGCAGTATTTT.

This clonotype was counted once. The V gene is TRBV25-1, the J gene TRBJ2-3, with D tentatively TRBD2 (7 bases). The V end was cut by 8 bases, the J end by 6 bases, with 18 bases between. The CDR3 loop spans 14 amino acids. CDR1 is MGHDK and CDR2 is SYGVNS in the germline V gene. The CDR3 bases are TGTGCCAGCTCTCCGGGCGGGGGCTTGGATACGCAGTATTTT. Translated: CASSPGGGLDTQYF.

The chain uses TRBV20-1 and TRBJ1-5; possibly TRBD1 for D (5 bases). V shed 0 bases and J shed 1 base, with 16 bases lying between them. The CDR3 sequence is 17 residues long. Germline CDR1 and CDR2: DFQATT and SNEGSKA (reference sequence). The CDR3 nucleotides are TGCAGTGCTAGAGATTACGGTTGGGGGATGAGCAATCAGCCCCAGCATTTT. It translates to CSARDYGWGMSNQPQHF.

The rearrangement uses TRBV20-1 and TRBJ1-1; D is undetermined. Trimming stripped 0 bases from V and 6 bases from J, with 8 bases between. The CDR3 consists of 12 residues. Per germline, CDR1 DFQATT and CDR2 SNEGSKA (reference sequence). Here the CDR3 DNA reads TGCAGTGCTAGAGATTTGGAGCCTGAAGCTTTCTTT. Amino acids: CSARDLEPEAFF.

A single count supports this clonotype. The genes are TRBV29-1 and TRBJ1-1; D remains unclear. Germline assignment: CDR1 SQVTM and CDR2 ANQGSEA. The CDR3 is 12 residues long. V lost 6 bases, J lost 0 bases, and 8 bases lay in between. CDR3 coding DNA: TGCAGCGTCCTCCCTTTGAACACTGAAGCTTTCTTT. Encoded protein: CSVLPLNTEAFF.

The CDR3 sequence: CASSRRSEGHSYEQYF. The CDR3 DNA sequence: TGTGCCAGCAGCCGAAGAAGCGAGGGCCACTCCTACGAGCAGTACTTC. This chain links TRBV7-9 with TRBJ2-7; a possible D gene is TRBD2 (5 bases). V lost 5 bases, J lost 0 bases, and 17 bases lay in between. The germline gives CDR1 SEHNR, CDR2 FQNEAQ (reference sequence). The CDR3 loop spans 16 amino acids.

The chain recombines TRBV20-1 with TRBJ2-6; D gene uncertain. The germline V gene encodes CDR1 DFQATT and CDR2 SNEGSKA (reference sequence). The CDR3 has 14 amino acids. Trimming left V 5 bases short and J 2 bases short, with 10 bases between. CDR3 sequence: CSARSAAGANVLTF. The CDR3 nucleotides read TGCAGTGCTCGTTCGGCTGCTGGGGCCAACGTCCTGACTTTC.

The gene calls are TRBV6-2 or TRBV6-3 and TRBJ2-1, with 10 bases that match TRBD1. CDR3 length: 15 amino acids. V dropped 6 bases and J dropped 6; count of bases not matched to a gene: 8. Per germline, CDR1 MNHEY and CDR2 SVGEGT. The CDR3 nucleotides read TGTGCCAGCAGGCACACCGGGACAGGGGTCAATGAGCAGTTCTTC. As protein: CASRHTGTGVNEQFF.

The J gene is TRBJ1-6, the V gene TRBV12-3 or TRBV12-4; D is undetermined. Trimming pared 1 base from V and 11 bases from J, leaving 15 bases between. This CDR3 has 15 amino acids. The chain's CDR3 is CASSLGWRSGTPLHF. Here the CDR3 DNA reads TGTGCCAGCAGTTTAGGGTGGCGGTCGGGGACACCCCTCCACTTT.

CDR3 in amino acids: CASSLPPSNTEAFF. In DNA form, the CDR3 reads TGTGCCAGCAGCTTGCCGCCTTCTAACACTGAAGCTTTCTTT. The chain joins TRBV5-5 to TRBJ1-1, with no clear D. The germline CDR1 and CDR2 sequences are SGHKS and YYEKEE (reference sequence). The ends were cut back, 1 base at V and 2 bases at J, with 9 bases in the middle. This CDR3 spans 14 amino acids.

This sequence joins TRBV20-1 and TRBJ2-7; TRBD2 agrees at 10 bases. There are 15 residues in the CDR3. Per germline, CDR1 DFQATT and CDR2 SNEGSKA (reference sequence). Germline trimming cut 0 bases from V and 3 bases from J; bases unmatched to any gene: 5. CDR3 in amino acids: CSARDTSGVNYEQYF. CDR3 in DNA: TGCAGTGCTAGAGATACTAGCGGGGTTAACTACGAGCAGTACTTC.

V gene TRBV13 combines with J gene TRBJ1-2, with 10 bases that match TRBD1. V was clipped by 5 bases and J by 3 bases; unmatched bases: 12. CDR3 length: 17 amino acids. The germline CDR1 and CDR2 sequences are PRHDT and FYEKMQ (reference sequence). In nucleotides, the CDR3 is TGTGCCAGCAGCCTTAATGGCCCGGGACAGGGGCACTATGGCTACACCTTC. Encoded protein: CASSLNGPGQGHYGYTF.

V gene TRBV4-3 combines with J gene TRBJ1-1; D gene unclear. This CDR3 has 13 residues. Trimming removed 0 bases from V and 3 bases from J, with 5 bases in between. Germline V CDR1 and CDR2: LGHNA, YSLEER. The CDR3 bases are TGCGCCAGCAGCCAAGAAGTGTACACTGAAGCTTTCTTT. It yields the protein CASSQEVYTEAFF.

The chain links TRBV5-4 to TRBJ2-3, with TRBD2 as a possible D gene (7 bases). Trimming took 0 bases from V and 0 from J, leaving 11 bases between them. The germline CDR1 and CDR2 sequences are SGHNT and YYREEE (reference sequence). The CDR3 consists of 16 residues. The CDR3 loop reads CASSLEGGRSTDTQYF. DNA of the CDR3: TGTGCCAGCAGCTTGGAGGGGGGGCGCAGCACAGATACGCAGTATTTT.